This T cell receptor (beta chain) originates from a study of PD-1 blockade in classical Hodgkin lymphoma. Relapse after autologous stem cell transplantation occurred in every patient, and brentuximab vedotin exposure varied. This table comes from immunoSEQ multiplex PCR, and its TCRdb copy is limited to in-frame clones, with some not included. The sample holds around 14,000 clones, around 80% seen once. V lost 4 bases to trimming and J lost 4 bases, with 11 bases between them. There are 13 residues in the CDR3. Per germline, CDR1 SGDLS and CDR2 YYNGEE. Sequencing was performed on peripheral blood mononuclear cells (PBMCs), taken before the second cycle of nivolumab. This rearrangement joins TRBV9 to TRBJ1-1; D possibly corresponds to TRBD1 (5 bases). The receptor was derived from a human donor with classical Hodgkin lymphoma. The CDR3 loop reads CASSRGVVTEAFF. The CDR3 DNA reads TGTGCCAGCAGCAGGGGAGTTGTCACTGAAGCTTTCTTT.